The 9 T cell receptor beta chains below were found in one sample sequenced in a study of cytomegalovirus exposure and HLA in healthy donors. The repertoire was sequenced with immunoSEQ multiplex PCR; TCRdb's copy has only in-frame clones and lacks some. The table records about 250,000 clones, roughly 87% of them present only once. Input material: PBMCs. Receptors were obtained from a young man in good health and CMV-seropositive.

This clone occurred once. The chain links TRBV6-5 to TRBJ1-1; D not resolved. This CDR3 has 14 amino acids. V lost 0 bases to trimming and J lost 3 bases, with 8 bases between them. Per the germline V gene, CDR1 is MNHEY and CDR2 is SVGAGI. The CDR3 here is CASSYSDAHTEAFF. CDR3 nucleotide sequence: TGTGCCAGCAGTTACTCGGACGCCCACACTGAAGCTTTCTTT.

This chain joins TRBV6-5 and TRBJ2-5; D uncertain. The CDR3 spans 13 residues. In germline, CDR1 is MNHEY, CDR2 SVGAGI. The ends were cut back, 5 bases at V and 5 bases at J, with 12 bases in the middle. The DNA for the CDR3 is TGTGCCAGCAGTACTGATCTCGTGGAGACCCAGTACTTC. Translated: CASSTDLVETQYF.

CDR3 loop: CASSDEREGDTQYF. The CDR3 DNA sequence: TGTGCCAGCAGTGATGAGCGGGAGGGGGATACGCAGTATTTT. This sequence joins TRBV2 and TRBJ2-3, with 10 bases that match TRBD2. Per the germline V gene, CDR1 is SNHLY and CDR2 is FYNNEI. V gave up 3 bases and J gave up 6 bases; unmatched junction bases: 3. The CDR3 contains 14 residues.

The V gene is TRBV7-6, the J gene TRBJ1-4; D is possibly TRBD1 (5 bases). With 3 bases removed from V and 11 bases from J, the gap between germline ends came to 19 bases. This CDR3 region has 15 residues. Per the germline V gene, CDR1 is SGHVS and CDR2 is FNYEAQ. The CDR3 bases are TGTGCCAGCAGCTTGGCGGGGACCTTCGCGGGGAAACTGTTTTTT. Its protein product is CASSLAGTFAGKLFF.

The chain combines TRBV9 with TRBJ2-7; no clear D. The CDR3 runs to 15 residues. V was clipped by 0 bases and J by 1 base, with 11 bases between them. CDR1 SGDLS and CDR2 YYNGEE come from the germline V gene. In DNA form, the CDR3 reads TGTGCCAGCAGCGTAGGAGGTCTGGTATCCTACGAGCAGTACTTC. This encodes CASSVGGLVSYEQYF. Variable domain in full (rest from reference TRBV9 and TRBJ2-7): DSGVTQTPKHLITATGQRVTLRCSPRSGDLSVYWYQQSLDQGLQFLIQYYNGEERAKGNILERFSAQQFPDLHSELNLSSLELGDSALYFCASSVGGLVSYEQYFGPGTRLTVT.

This chain links TRBV5-6 with TRBJ1-2; D is perhaps TRBD1 (5 bases). The CDR3 sequence is 12 residues long. V lost 4 bases, J lost 4 bases, and 8 bases lay in between. Germline V gene lookup returns CDR1 SGHDT and CDR2 YYEEEE. CDR3 sequence: CASSADSYGYTF. The DNA of the CDR3 is TGTGCCAGCAGCGCTGACAGCTATGGCTACACCTTC.

The chain joins TRBV11-2 to TRBJ1-5; possibly TRBD1 for D (5 bases). CDR1 and CDR2 from the germline V gene are SGHAT and FQNNGV. Trimming shortened V by 4 bases and J by 4 bases, and 8 bases separated the two germline ends. The CDR3 covers 13 residues. The CDR3 region has the DNA TGTGCCAGCAGCTCCGCAGGGAATCAGCCCCAGCATTTT. It encodes CASSSAGNQPQHF.

The chain links TRBV7-6 to TRBJ2-7; 7 bases align to TRBD1. The germline gives CDR1 SGHVS, CDR2 FNYEAQ. The CDR3 covers 13 residues. The V segment lost 4 bases and the J segment 6 bases; nucleotides outside the gene matches: 6. The CDR3 DNA sequence: TGTGCCAGCAGCTCCGGACAGGCGGGCGAGCAGTACTTC. Its translation is CASSSGQAGEQYF.

The chain links TRBV25-1 to TRBJ2-7, with TRBD1 as a possible D gene (5 bases). Germline loops: CDR1 MGHDK, CDR2 SYGVNS. The V gene lost 4 bases and the J gene lost 2 bases, with 12 bases spanning the gap. The CDR3 is 14 amino acids. The CDR3 spells CASSVSVGAYEQYF. CDR3 sequence (DNA): TGTGCCAGCAGTGTGAGCGTAGGGGCCTACGAGCAGTACTTC.